This is a list of T cell receptor beta chains from one sample in a study of OX40 agonist ivuxolimab in advanced cancers. Sequenced by immunoSEQ multiplex PCR; TCRdb stores in-frame clones only, minus some. This sample has around 49,000 clones, with approximately 88% found just once. The specimen comprised CD4+ or CD8+ T cells sorted from blood, sampled in a trial of the OX40 agonist ivuxolimab. These receptors originate from an adult with an advanced solid tumor such as melanoma, head and neck, liver or kidney cancer. Both conserved end residues are part of each CDR3. D genes are given only for firm matches. Part of the rows lack a size; the others show once, few, many or a class for expanded clones.

. 15 TRBJ1-5 . TRBV9 TGTGCCAGCAGCGTAGGACAGCGGCACAATCAGCCCCAGCATTTT CASSVGQRHNQPQHF
. 14 TRBJ2-1 . TRBV4-1 TGCGCCAGCAGCCACACAGGGTCCTACAATGAGCAGTTCTTC CASSHTGSYNEQFF
. 15 TRBJ2-7 TRBD2 TRBV18 TGTGCCAGCTCGCCACCGAGCGGGGGGGTCGACGAGCAGTACTTC CASSPPSGGVDEQYF
. 17 TRBJ2-2 TRBD2 TRBV13 TGTGCCAGCAGCTTGGGACTAGCGGGACTGAACACCGGGGAGCTGTTTTTT CASSLGLAGLNTGELFF
. 15 TRBJ1-4 . TRBV7-5 TGTGCCAGAAGCCCTTCCGGGGAAGTGAGGGAAAAACTGTTTTTT CARSPSGEVREKLFF
. 14 TRBJ2-7 TRBD1 TRBV10-1 TGCGCCAGCAGTGGAGGGACAGGGACCTACGAGCAGTACTTC CASSGGTGTYEQYF
. 18 TRBJ2-5 TRBD2 TRBV9 TGTGCCAGCATACCTTGGGACTCGGCGGCGGGAGGGGAGGAGACCCAGTACTTC CASIPWDSAAGGEETQYF
. 18 TRBJ2-7 TRBD2 TRBV11-2 TGTGCCAGCAGCTTAATTGGCGGACTAGCGGGAGCAGGGAACGAGCAGTACTTC CASSLIGGLAGAGNEQYF
. 14 TRBJ1-1 . TRBV9 TGTGCCAGCACCCCAGGGTACAGGGATACTGAAGCTTTCTTT CASTPGYRDTEAFF
medium-sized 15 TRBJ1-2 TRBD1 TRBV6-1 TGTGCCAGCAGGATTGGACAGGGTCCTAACTATGGCTACACCTTC CASRIGQGPNYGYTF
. 16 TRBJ2-5 . TRBV27 TGTGCCAGCTCGAACGCGGAAGGGGCGATGGGGGAGACCCAGTACTTC CASSNAEGAMGETQYF
once 15 TRBJ2-7 TRBD1 TRBV19 TGTGCCAGTAGTATCGGGACAGCCGTAACCTACGAGCAGTACTTC CASSIGTAVTYEQYF
few 15 TRBJ2-7 . TRBV11-3 TGTGCCAGCAGCTTATTTAGAACCTCCCCCTACGAGCAGTACTTC CASSLFRTSPYEQYF
. 15 TRBJ2-7 TRBD2 TRBV6-5 TGTGCCAGCAGTTTATCTAGCGGGAGCAATAACGAGCAGTACTTC CASSLSSGSNNEQYF
once 19 TRBJ2-3 . TRBV15 TGTGCCACCAGCACGAATGATCTGGGTCAGGGGAGTAGCACAGATACGCAGTATTTT CATSTNDLGQGSSTDTQYF
. 16 TRBJ2-1 . TRBV4-1 TGCGCCAGCAGCCAAGAGGGGGGAACGGGGCCCAATGAGCAGTTCTTC CASSQEGGTGPNEQFF
. 13 TRBJ1-1 . TRBV28 TGTGCCAGCACTTTCGTTGGGGTTTCTGAAGCTTTCTTT CASTFVGVSEAFF
. 15 TRBJ1-5 . TRBV4-2 TGTGCCAGCAGCCAAGTTGGACAGCGAAATCAGCCCCAGCATTTT CASSQVGQRNQPQHF
. 15 TRBJ2-1 . TRBV5-4 TGTGCCAGCAGCTTGGGGCCGAGCTCCTACAATGAGCAGTTCTTC CASSLGPSSYNEQFF
many 16 TRBJ2-3 . TRBV5-1 TGCGCCAGCAGCTTGGGTAGGGGGGCTCTGACAGATACGCAGTATTTT CASSLGRGALTDTQYF
. 16 TRBJ2-5 . TRBV27 TGTGCCAGCAGTCTCACCGGGTACGGGAGTCAGGAGACCCAGTACTTC CASSLTGYGSQETQYF
. 13 TRBJ2-7 . TRBV11-2 TGTGCCAGCAGCTTAGAGGCAGACCACGAGCAGTACTTC CASSLEADHEQYF
once 14 TRBJ1-4 TRBD1 TRBV2 TGTGCCAGCAGCGAGGACAGGGTGAATGAAAAACTGTTTTTT CASSEDRVNEKLFF
. 16 TRBJ2-7 TRBD1 TRBV4-3 TGCGCCAGCAGCCAAGCCTCCGGGACAGGGGGCTACGAGCAGTACTTC CASSQASGTGGYEQYF
. 14 TRBJ2-5 . TRBV4-1 TGCGCCAGCAGCCAAGATTCTGTAAGGGAGACCCAGTACTTC CASSQDSVRETQYF
. 15 TRBJ2-1 . TRBV11-2 TGTGCCAGCAGCTTTTATATTCCCCCCTACAATGAGCAGTTCTTC CASSFYIPPYNEQFF
. 14 TRBJ1-1 . TRBV6-1 TGTGCCAGCAGTGAATTAGACGCTGCCACTGAAGCTTTCTTT CASSELDAATEAFF
. 14 TRBJ2-7 . TRBV5-6 TGTGCCAGCAGCTTGGAGGGGTCCACCTACGAGCAGTACTTC CASSLEGSTYEQYF
. 16 TRBJ2-3 . TRBV7-6 TGTGCCAGCAGCTTAGGGAGTATTCCGAGCACAGATACGCAGTATTTT CASSLGSIPSTDTQYF
. 12 TRBJ2-5 . TRBV5-4 TGTGCCAGCAGCTTGGCCGGAGAGACCCAGTACTTC CASSLAGETQYF
. 14 TRBJ1-2 TRBD1 TRBV4-3 TGCGCCAGCAGCCAAGTGAGGGGGCTGGGTGGCTACACCTTC CASSQVRGLGGYTF
. 14 TRBJ2-1 . TRBV14 TGTGCCAGCAGCCTGTACCGGGATTACAATGAGCAGTTCTTC CASSLYRDYNEQFF
. 16 TRBJ1-1 . TRBV7-6 TGTGCCAGCAGCAGCCTGCAGGCTGGGTCGAACACTGAAGCTTTCTTT CASSSLQAGSNTEAFF
few 15 TRBJ2-1 TRBD2 TRBV7-9 TGTGCCAGCAGCTCTACCGGCGGGGGTCTTGATGAGCAGTTCTTC CASSSTGGGLDEQFF
. 17 TRBJ2-1 . TRBV5-1 TGCGCCAGCAGCACCGAGGGGGGTTCGAGCTCCTACAATGAGCAGTTCTTC CASSTEGGSSSYNEQFF
. 16 TRBJ1-5 . TRBV19 TGTGCCAGTAGTATCCGAGGGTCTAGTGGCAATCAGCCCCAGCATTTT CASSIRGSSGNQPQHF
. 11 TRBJ2-1 . TRBV20-1 TGCAGTGCTTGGAAGGTTAATGAGCAGTTCTTC CSAWKVNEQFF
. 15 TRBJ2-7 TRBD2 TRBV6-6 TGTGCCAGCAGCCTTCTCGTGCGGGGGGGCGATGAGCAGTACTTC CASSLLVRGGDEQYF
. 15 TRBJ2-7 TRBD1 TRBV10-3 TGTGCCATCGGTTCCGTGACAGGGGGCGTCTACGAGCAGTACTTC CAIGSVTGGVYEQYF